A single sample gave rise to the 3 T cell receptor beta chains below, sequenced in a study of shared clonotypes between healthy human individuals. Assay used: immunoSEQ multiplex PCR; TCRdb lists only in-frame clones, some missing. The sample holds about 2,500,000 clones; more than 80% are singletons and the top ten take around 0.15%. Sequenced sample: naive CD4+ T cells sorted from blood. Regarding subset: CD45RA+ positively selected. The receptors here all came from a man between 18 and 29 years old in good health.

This clone has only one observation. The V and J genes are TRBV5-1 and TRBJ1-2, with TRBD1 identical over 8 bases. V lost 1 base to trimming and J lost 6 bases; unmatched junction nucleotides: 8. CDR3 length equals 15 residues. Per the germline V gene, CDR1 is SGHRS and CDR2 is YFSETQ. The CDR3 spells CASSLLTGGRNGYTF. The CDR3, as DNA: TGCGCCAGCAGCTTGTTAACAGGGGGAAGAAATGGCTACACCTTC.

V is TRBV7-9 and J is TRBJ1-1; D is undetermined. CDR3 length: 13 amino acids. In germline, CDR1 is SEHNR, CDR2 FQNEAQ (reference sequence). V was shortened by 3 bases and J by 1 base, with 6 bases between the two germline ends. CDR3 residues: CASSFPENTEAFF. The CDR3 DNA reads TGTGCCAGCAGCTTTCCAGAGAACACTGAAGCTTTCTTT.

Only a few counts were recorded for this clone. Additional DNA sequences in this sample encode the identical CDR3. The J gene is TRBJ1-1, the V gene TRBV19; TRBD1 matches at 11 bases. Germline values: CDR1 LNHDA, CDR2 SQIVND (reference sequence). V shed 3 bases, J shed 4 bases, and the junction held 1 base outside the gene matches. CDR3 length: 14 residues. The chain's CDR3 is CASSIGTGGTEAFF. The CDR3 DNA is TGTGCCAGTAGTATTGGGACAGGGGGCACTGAAGCTTTCTTT.